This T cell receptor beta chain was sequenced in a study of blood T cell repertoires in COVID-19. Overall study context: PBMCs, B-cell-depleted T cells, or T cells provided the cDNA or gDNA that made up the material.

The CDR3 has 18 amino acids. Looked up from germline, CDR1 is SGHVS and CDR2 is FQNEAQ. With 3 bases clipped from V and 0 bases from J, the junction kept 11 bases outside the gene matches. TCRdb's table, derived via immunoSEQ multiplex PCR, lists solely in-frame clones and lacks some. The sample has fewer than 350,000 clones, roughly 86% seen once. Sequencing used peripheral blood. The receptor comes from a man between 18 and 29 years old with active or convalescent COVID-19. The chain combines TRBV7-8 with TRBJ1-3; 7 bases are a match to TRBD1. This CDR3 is CASSLIRNPGGSGNTIYF. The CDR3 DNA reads TGTGCCAGCAGCTTGATACGAAACCCAGGGGGCTCTGGAAACACCATATATTTT. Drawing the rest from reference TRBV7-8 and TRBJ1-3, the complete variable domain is GAGVSQSPRYKVAKRGQDVALRCDPISGHVSLFWYQQALGQGPEFLTYFQNEAQLDKSGLPSDRFFAERPEGSVSTLKIQRTQQEDSAVYLCASSLIRNPGGSGNTIYFGEGSWLTVV.